These 16 T cell receptor beta chains were all obtained from the same sample, sequenced in a study of blood T cells in healthy people across ages (dated by TCRdb to the mid-2010s). Library preparation used 5' RACE. The instrument was an Illumina HiSeq 2500. The second PCR ran for about 7 to 11 cycles and used a J-beta primer mix along with a sample-barcoded 5' primer. The public reads were reanalyzed by TCRdb: fastp trimming at Q25, MiXCR alignment, in-frame beta chains only. All rows with the same CDR3 protein become a single entry with the most common DNA and genes. The sample table contains roughly 1.7 million distinct CDR3 sequences; only one count was recorded for about 32% of them. 10% to 12% of the sample goes to the ten largest clones. Sequencing used blood. These receptors were collected from a woman in her twenties or thirties in good health.

This clonotype was seen only a few times. This rearrangement joins TRBV24-1 to TRBJ2-7, with 9 bases matching TRBD1. The CDR3 spans 14 residues. J gave up 3 bases and V 2 bases, and 1 base lay outside the gene matches. Germline V CDR1 and CDR2: KGHDR, SFDVKD. In DNA form, the CDR3 reads TGTGCCACCAGTGATTCGACAGGGGGCTACGAGCAGTACTTC. This encodes CATSDSTGGYEQYF.

This clonotype was recorded a few times. The chain combines TRBV15 with TRBJ1-6; D unclear. Germline V gene lookup returns CDR1 LNHNV and CDR2 YYDKDF (reference sequence). Trimming left V 3 bases short and J 9 bases short, with 15 bases between. The CDR3 totals 15 residues. The CDR3 bases are TGTGCCACCAGCAGCAGATCTCCCTTTTCTTCACCCCTCCACTTT. Amino acids: CATSSRSPFSSPLHF.

This clonotype appeared a few times. J is TRBJ2-1 and V is TRBV11-1; 7 bases are shared with TRBD2. Per germline, CDR1 SGHAT and CDR2 FQDESV (reference sequence). The V gene end was trimmed by 0 bases and the J gene end by 2 bases; junction bases not matched to a gene: 7. CDR3 length equals 17 residues. The chain's CDR3 is CASSLALRGRAYNEQFF. CDR3 coding DNA: TGTGCCAGCAGCTTAGCACTACGGGGGAGGGCCTACAATGAGCAGTTCTTC.

V is TRBV10-3 and J is TRBJ2-1; 12 nucleotides line up with TRBD2. Germline loops: CDR1 ENHRY, CDR2 SYGVKD. The CDR3 contains 13 residues. J gave up 7 bases and V 7 bases, and 2 bases lay outside the gene matches. CDR3 DNA: TGTGCCATCACCCTAGCGGGGGGGAATGAGCAGTTCTTC. It yields the protein CAITLAGGNEQFF.

In its sample, this clonotype was seen a few times. The V call is TRBV18, the J call TRBJ2-7, with a tentative D call TRBD1 (5 bases). The CDR3 is 14 residues long. Trimming cost V 2 bases and J 4 bases, with 12 bases left between them. Per the germline V gene, CDR1 is KGHSH and CDR2 is LQKENI. In DNA, the CDR3 is TGTGCCAGCTCACCAGGGGCAGTACCATACGAGCAGTACTTC. Encoded protein: CASSPGAVPYEQYF.

This clonotype has a handful of counts. The chain is built from TRBV9 and TRBJ1-5; D is undetermined. The V and J ends lost 0 bases and 7 bases respectively, with 14 bases between them. Germline V gene lookup returns CDR1 SGDLS and CDR2 YYNGEE. This CDR3 contains 15 residues. The DNA of the CDR3 is TGTGCCAGCAGCGTAGACCCGGGGTCGGGGCAGCCCCAGCATTTT. Protein: CASSVDPGSGQPQHF.

The chain joins TRBV25-1 to TRBJ2-1; D is unresolved. The germline CDR1 and CDR2 sequences are MGHDK and SYGVNS. Trimming cost V 6 bases and J 2 bases, with 14 bases left between them. The CDR3 totals 15 residues. CDR3: CASRSNILAYNEQFF. The CDR3 coding sequence is TGTGCCAGCAGATCTAATATCTTAGCCTACAATGAGCAGTTCTTC.

This clonotype has more than one count but fewer than ten. The V gene is TRBV6-2 or TRBV6-3, the J gene TRBJ2-1, with 14 bases lining up with TRBD2. CDR1 is MNHEY and CDR2 is SVGEGT in the germline V gene. The CDR3 runs to 18 residues. Trimming at V came to 6 bases and at J to 7 bases, leaving 14 bases not matched to a gene. CDR3: CASSRLAGGSLIRNEQFF. DNA of the CDR3: TGTGCCAGCAGCCGACTAGCGGGGGGGTCGCTGATAAGGAATGAGCAGTTCTTC.

CDR3 sequence: CASSSRWEAGVYEQYF. Written as DNA, the CDR3 is TGTGCCAGCTCATCCCGATGGGAGGCGGGGGTTTACGAGCAGTACTTC. The chain recombines TRBV18 with TRBJ2-7, with 7 bases that match TRBD2. The ends lost 5 bases at V and 4 bases at J; junction bases unmatched: 14. From germline, CDR1 is KGHSH and CDR2 LQKENI. CDR3 length: 16 residues.

This clonotype was counted a few times. The V call is TRBV20-1, the J call TRBJ2-4; TRBD2 might be the D (6 bases). V lost 6 bases to trimming and J lost 3 bases, with 18 bases between them. This CDR3 is 15 amino acids long. CDR1 is DFQATT, CDR2 SNEGSKA, per germline (reference sequence). CDR3 protein: CSAIKSREDKNIQYF. Here the CDR3 DNA reads TGCAGTGCCATAAAAAGCAGGGAGGACAAAAACATTCAGTACTTC.

This clonotype has a handful of counts. The chain has TRBV4-1 and TRBJ1-2, with D perhaps matching TRBD1 (6 bases). CDR3 length: 15 amino acids. V was cut by 4 bases and J by 5 bases, with 17 bases left in between. The germline V gene encodes CDR1 MGHRA and CDR2 YSYEKL. The CDR3 loop is CASSPTGEGGYGYTF. The CDR3 region has the DNA TGCGCCAGCAGCCCGACAGGAGAGGGAGGATATGGCTACACCTTC.

This clonotype was observed a few times. The chain uses TRBV7-2 and TRBJ1-1, with D perhaps matching TRBD1 (5 bases). Deletions cut 0 bases from V and 3 bases from J, with 14 bases between. Per germline, CDR1 SGHTA and CDR2 FQGNSA. CDR3 length: 16 residues. The chain's CDR3 is CASSLARGLTYTEAFF. In DNA, the CDR3 is TGTGCCAGCAGCTTAGCTCGGGGCCTTACGTACACTGAAGCTTTCTTT.

This clonotype was counted a few times. The chain has TRBV29-1 and TRBJ2-3, with unresolved D. This CDR3 has 12 residues. In germline, CDR1 is SQVTM, CDR2 ANQGSEA. This CDR3 is CNSRAGTDTQYF. CDR3 coding DNA: TGCAATTCTAGGGCGGGCACAGATACGCAGTATTTT.

The CDR3 loop is CASSLGTSDYGYTF. Here the CDR3 DNA reads TGTGCCAGCAGCTTAGGGACAAGCGACTATGGCTACACCTTC. The V call is TRBV7-9, the J call TRBJ1-2, with a possible D match to TRBD1 (5 bases). CDR3 length: 14 residues. V was pared by 1 base and J by 3 bases, with 9 bases between. CDR1 and CDR2 from the germline V gene are SEHNR and FQNEAQ (reference sequence).

This chain joins TRBV5-1 and TRBJ2-3, with TRBD2 matching 9 bases. Trimming cost V 1 base and J 4 bases; bases outside gene matches: 7. The CDR3 loop spans 16 amino acids. Germline V gene lookup returns CDR1 SGHRS and CDR2 YFSETQ. The CDR3 bases are TGCGCCAGCAGCTTGAGTTTTAGCGGGAGTGCAGATACGCAGTATTTT. As protein: CASSLSFSGSADTQYF.

This clonotype was observed a few times. The chain combines TRBV27 with TRBJ2-1; 9 nucleotides align to TRBD2. J lost 8 bases, V lost 8 bases, and 7 bases had no gene match. The CDR3 is 13 amino acids. Germline V lookup: CDR1 MNHEY, CDR2 SMNVEV (reference sequence). In DNA, the CDR3 is TGTGCCAGCGTCAGCGGGAGGCGGGATGAGCAGTTCTTC. Translating it yields CASVSGRRDEQFF.